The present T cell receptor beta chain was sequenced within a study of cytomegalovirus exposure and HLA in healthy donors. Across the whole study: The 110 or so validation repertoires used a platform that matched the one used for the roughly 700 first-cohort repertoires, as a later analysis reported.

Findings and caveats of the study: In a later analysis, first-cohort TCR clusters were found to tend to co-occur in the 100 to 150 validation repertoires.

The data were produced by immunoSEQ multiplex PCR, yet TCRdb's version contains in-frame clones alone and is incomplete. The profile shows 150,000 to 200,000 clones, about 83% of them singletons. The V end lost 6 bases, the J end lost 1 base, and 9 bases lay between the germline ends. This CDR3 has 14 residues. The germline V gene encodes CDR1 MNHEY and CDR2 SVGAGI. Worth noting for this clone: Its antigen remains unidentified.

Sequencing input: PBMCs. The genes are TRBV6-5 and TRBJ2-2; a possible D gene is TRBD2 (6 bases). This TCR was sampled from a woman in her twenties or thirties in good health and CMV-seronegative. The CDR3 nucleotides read TGTGCCAGCAGACGACTAGAGAACACCGGGGAGCTGTTTTTT. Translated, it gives CASRRLENTGELFF.